The rows below give T cell receptor beta chains drawn from one sample of a study of blood T cell repertoires in COVID-19. Method: immunoSEQ multiplex PCR; TCRdb's copy keeps in-frame clones and lacks some. Of about 16,000 clones listed, about 91% are singletons. Sample: peripheral blood. These receptors were obtained from a human donor in a cohort sampled during active COVID-19. The CDR3 runs from the conserved cysteine through the conserved F or W. D genes are given only for firm matches. Clone sizes are given selectively: once, few, many, or a class where the clone is expanded.

size,J,D,V,DNA,CDR3
NA,TRBJ1-2,TRBD1,TRBV5-5,TGTGCCAGCAGCCAGGGGGTGGGGTCGGTCTATGGCTACACCTTC,CASSQGVGSVYGYTF
NA,TRBJ2-2,TRBD2,TRBV4-3,TGCGCCAGCAGCTGGGGACTAGCGGGAGCATACACCGGGGAGCTGTTTTTT,CASSWGLAGAYTGELFF
NA,TRBJ2-7,NA,TRBV11-2,TGTGCCAGCAGCGCCCCCGGGACTGCTCTTTTC,CASSAPGTALF
NA,TRBJ2-3,TRBD2,TRBV7-3,TGTGCCAGCAGTTATAGCGGGGGCACAGATACGCAGTATTTT,CASSYSGGTDTQYF
NA,TRBJ2-7,TRBD2,TRBV7-2,TGTGCCAGCAGCCCCGCCGGGGGGTGGGGCGAGCAGTACTTC,CASSPAGGWGEQYF
NA,TRBJ1-2,TRBD1,TRBV9,TGTGCCAGCAGCGCCAACGGGGACAGGGCCTATGGCTACACCTTC,CASSANGDRAYGYTF
NA,TRBJ2-5,NA,TRBV18,TGTGCCAGCTCACCAAGCCGGGTTGGGGAGACCCAGTACTTC,CASSPSRVGETQYF
NA,TRBJ2-1,TRBD2,TRBV7-9,TGTGCCAGCAGCTCCCCTTGGACTAGCGGGAGGGCCCAGATAGATGAGCAGTTCTTC,CASSSPWTSGRAQIDEQFF
NA,TRBJ1-1,NA,TRBV18,TGTGCCAGCTCGCCCAGTTCAGGGAAGGGGAGGACTGAAGCTTTCTTT,CASSPSSGKGRTEAFF
NA,TRBJ1-2,NA,TRBV6-4,TGTGCCAGCGTGGATCAACAGCCCCCCTCTAACTATGGCTACACCTTC,CASVDQQPPSNYGYTF
NA,TRBJ2-5,NA,TRBV7-9,TGTGCCAGCAGCTTAGAATCCTCGGAGACCCAGTACTTC,CASSLESSETQYF
NA,TRBJ2-5,TRBD1,TRBV5-1,TGCGCCAGCAGCGAACAGGGACAGCAAGAGACCCAGTACTTC,CASSEQGQQETQYF
NA,TRBJ2-3,TRBD1,TRBV15,TGTGCCACCAGCAGGACGGACAGGGCTAGCACAGATACGCAGTATTTT,CATSRTDRASTDTQYF
NA,TRBJ1-1,NA,TRBV20-1,TGCAGTGCTAGTTCGGGGATGAACACTGAAGCTTTCTTT,CSASSGMNTEAFF
NA,TRBJ2-3,NA,TRBV11-2,TGTGCCAGCAGCTTACCGAGCACAGATACGCAGTATTTT,CASSLPSTDTQYF
NA,TRBJ2-7,NA,TRBV6-2/TRBV6-3,TGTGCCAGCAGTTACTCATTACGACACAACTCCTACGAGCAGTACTTC,CASSYSLRHNSYEQYF
NA,TRBJ2-3,NA,TRBV5-1,TGCGCCAGCAGCTTGGTACTCAACACAGATACGCAGTATTTT,CASSLVLNTDTQYF
NA,TRBJ2-7,TRBD2,TRBV27,TGTGCCAGCAGTTGGTCAGCGGGGGCGTTCGAGCAGTACTTC,CASSWSAGAFEQYF
few,TRBJ1-5,NA,TRBV7-9,TGTGCCAGCAGCTTACAGGGAAGCAATCAGCCCCAGCATTTT,CASSLQGSNQPQHF
NA,TRBJ2-3,TRBD2,TRBV7-3,TGTGCCAGCAGCTCGGGGGGGACAGATACGCAGTATTTT,CASSSGGTDTQYF
NA,TRBJ2-1,TRBD2,TRBV7-6,TGTGCCAGCAGCTTGGGGACTAGCGGGGGTTACAATGAGCAGTTCTTC,CASSLGTSGGYNEQFF
NA,TRBJ2-3,NA,TRBV2,TGTGCCAGCAGTGAAGAGGCGGAGAATACGCAGTATTTT,CASSEEAENTQYF
NA,TRBJ2-5,TRBD2,TRBV2,TGTGCCAGCAGCTCCTCCGGGACTACCGTACAAGAGACCCAGTACTTC,CASSSSGTTVQETQYF
once,TRBJ2-2,NA,TRBV19,TGTGCCAGTACCGAGGGTGTGCCCCTCTACCCGAACACCGGGGAGCTGTTTTTT,CASTEGVPLYPNTGELFF
NA,TRBJ2-1,NA,TRBV27,TGTGCCAGCAGTTTAAGTGCTAGTGTCGATGAGCAGTTCTTC,CASSLSASVDEQFF
NA,TRBJ2-7,NA,TRBV21-1,TGTGCCAGCAGCACTCCCCCCGGGACAGCGTACGAGCAGTACTTC,CASSTPPGTAYEQYF
once,TRBJ1-1,TRBD1,TRBV27,TGTGCCAGCAGCGTACAACAGGGGGTGGCTGAAGCTTTCTTT,CASSVQQGVAEAFF
NA,TRBJ2-3,TRBD2,TRBV2,TGTGCAAGCAGTGAAATCGGGGGCGGGGGGCCCACAGATACGCAGTATTTT,CASSEIGGGGPTDTQYF
NA,TRBJ2-7,TRBD2,TRBV5-1,TGCGCCAGCAGCTTGGTGGGACTAGCGGAATACGAGCAGTACTTC,CASSLVGLAEYEQYF
NA,TRBJ2-7,TRBD2,TRBV7-2,TGTGCCAGCAGCTTCAAAGCGGGAGTCATGAGCTCCTACGAGCAGTACTTC,CASSFKAGVMSSYEQYF
NA,TRBJ1-6,TRBD1,TRBV5-1,TGCGCCAGCAGCTTGACGTGGGACAGGGAAGGATCACCCCTCCACTTT,CASSLTWDREGSPLHF
NA,TRBJ2-5,TRBD1,TRBV9,TGTGCCAGCAGCGCGCACAGGGGTGAGGAGACCCAGTACTTC,CASSAHRGEETQYF
NA,TRBJ2-6,NA,TRBV19,TGTGCCAGTAGTATAGGGAGCTCTGGGGCCAACGTCCTGACTTTC,CASSIGSSGANVLTF
NA,TRBJ2-1,TRBD2,TRBV9,TGTGCCAGCAGCGTAGGGGTAGCGGGGGGCTACAATGAGCAGTTCTTC,CASSVGVAGGYNEQFF
NA,TRBJ1-6,TRBD1,TRBV28,TGTGCCAGCAGTTACCCCGTGGATCAGGGGGCGCGGTCACCCCTCCACTTT,CASSYPVDQGARSPLHF
NA,TRBJ2-5,TRBD2,TRBV6-5,TGTGCCAGCAGTTACTCGGCTAGCGGGGTAGAGACCCAGTACTTC,CASSYSASGVETQYF
NA,TRBJ2-5,TRBD1,TRBV7-6,TGTGCCAGCAGCTTAAACAGGGGGCGAGAGACCCAGTACTTC,CASSLNRGRETQYF
NA,TRBJ2-1,NA,TRBV21-1,TGTGCCAGCAGCAAAGAGCATCCGGGACAGACCTGCAATGAGCAGTTCTTC,CASSKEHPGQTCNEQFF
NA,TRBJ2-1,NA,TRBV11-2,TGTGCCAGCAGCCCATGGGAGGAAAATGAGCAGTTCTTC,CASSPWEENEQFF
NA,TRBJ1-2,NA,TRBV30,TGTGCCTGGACCGGCCTCGACAGTTATGGCTACACCTTC,CAWTGLDSYGYTF
NA,TRBJ2-7,NA,TRBV6-2/TRBV6-3,TGTGCCAGCAGTTATTACAGCGGGCCCTACGAGCAGTACTTC,CASSYYSGPYEQYF
few,TRBJ1-2,NA,TRBV9,TGTGCCAGCAGCGCGGGGTTTGGAGGCTACACCTTC,CASSAGFGGYTF
NA,TRBJ2-5,NA,TRBV2,TGTGCCAGCAGTGTCCTCCCCGGGGAACAAGAGACCCAGTACTTC,CASSVLPGEQETQYF
NA,TRBJ1-2,NA,TRBV23-1,TGCACCAGCAGTCACCGGTGGGTTAGGGGAACGGGCTATGGCTACACCTTC,CTSSHRWVRGTGYGYTF
once,TRBJ2-1,NA,TRBV6-4,TGTGCCAGCAGTGACTATGTAGCGTTAGAGGGCAAATCCTACAATGAGCAGTTCTTC,CASSDYVALEGKSYNEQFF
NA,TRBJ2-3,NA,TRBV19,TGTGCCAGTAGTCTCCAGGGGTTAAGCACAGATACGCAGTATTTT,CASSLQGLSTDTQYF
NA,TRBJ1-1,TRBD1,TRBV7-2,TGTGCCAGCAGCCCGCGACAGGGGGGGGGCACTGAAGCTTTCTTT,CASSPRQGGGTEAFF
NA,TRBJ1-5,TRBD1,TRBV6-2/TRBV6-3,TGTGCCAGCAGTTCGCGAGACAGGGGCACCCCACCCCATCAGCCCCAGCATTTT,CASSSRDRGTPPHQPQHF
NA,TRBJ2-5,NA,TRBV29-1,TGCAGCGTTGAAGATCGTAGGGGAGGAGAGACCCAGTACTTC,CSVEDRRGGETQYF